The source of this T cell receptor beta chain is a study of blood T cells in healthy people across ages. The V gene lost 5 bases and the J gene lost 3 bases, with 19 bases spanning the gap. CDR3 length equals 16 residues. The authors ran a second PCR of roughly 6 to 11 cycles using a sample-barcoded 5' primer and a J-beta primer mix. Each cDNA was tagged by a template-switch adaptor containing 12 random nucleotides. TCRdb re-called the 5' RACE reads through MiXCR, storing one row per CDR3 protein. The sample includes some 1,800,000 distinct CDR3 sequences, approximately 40% seen only once; the top ten take around 23%.

The sample consisted of blood. The chain employs TRBV12-3 or TRBV12-4 and TRBJ1-1; TRBD1 might be the D (5 bases). The receptor was isolated from a human donor in good health. CDR3 sequence: CASSPRAGNWDTEAFF. The CDR3 DNA reads as TGTGCCAGCAGTCCTCGGGCAGGGAATTGGGACACTGAAGCTTTCTTT.